Shown below are 32 T cell receptor beta chains from a single sample sequenced in a study of cytomegalovirus exposure and HLA in healthy donors. Use of 60 Vbeta and 13 Jbeta primers characterized the PCR. The data were produced by immunoSEQ multiplex PCR, yet TCRdb's version contains in-frame clones alone and is incomplete. The sample holds 120,000 or so clones, about 71% seen once. Sequencing input: PBMCs. The receptors derive from a woman aged 45-65 years in good health and CMV-seronegative.

The chain uses TRBV4-1 and TRBJ2-2; a possible D gene is TRBD2 (5 bases). Germline values: CDR1 MGHRA, CDR2 YSYEKL. The CDR3 covers 17 residues. V dropped 1 base and J dropped 6 bases, with 18 bases sitting between them. The CDR3 sequence: CASSQGGMAGGSGELFF. The DNA for the CDR3 is TGCGCCAGCAGCCAAGGAGGGATGGCAGGCGGCTCCGGGGAGCTGTTTTTT.

The gene calls are TRBV2 and TRBJ1-2, with 7 bases identical to TRBD1. The CDR3 extends over 14 amino acids. Trimming removed 6 bases from V and 1 base from J; junction bases left unmatched: 5. Germline assignment: CDR1 SNHLY and CDR2 FYNNEI. The CDR3, as DNA: TGTGCCAGCAGGATAGGACAGGTTAACTATGGCTACACCTTC. Protein product: CASRIGQVNYGYTF.

The rearrangement uses TRBV5-1 and TRBJ2-5; the D is unclear. Germline lookup yields CDR1 SGHRS and CDR2 YFSETQ. Trimming left V 5 bases short and J 4 bases short, with 15 bases between. The length of the CDR3 is 14 residues. The CDR3 sequence is CASRFDLPGETQYF. CDR3 coding DNA: TGCGCCAGCAGGTTCGATCTACCCGGAGAGACCCAGTACTTC.

This chain joins TRBV28 and TRBJ2-2; TRBD2 might be the D (5 bases). This CDR3 spans 15 amino acids. CDR1 and CDR2 from the germline V gene are MDHEN and SYDVKM. V was pared by 8 bases and J by 5 bases, with 18 bases between. In DNA, the CDR3 is TGTGCCAGCGGAGGAAGCAGTAGTGGAACCGGGGAGCTGTTTTTT. The encoded protein is CASGGSSSGTGELFF. The full variable domain, completed using reference TRBV28 and TRBJ2-2, is DVKVTQSSRYLVKRTGEKVFLECVQDMDHENMFWYRQDPGLGLRLIYFSYDVKMKEKGDIPEGYSVSREKKERFSLILESASTNQTSMYLCASGGSSSGTGELFFGEGSRLTVL.

The chain couples TRBV6-1 to TRBJ1-3; 7 nucleotides line up with TRBD1. This CDR3 contains 17 residues. Trimming took 4 bases from V and 0 from J; bases not matched to a gene: 9. Germline loops: CDR1 MNHNS, CDR2 SASEGT. Written as DNA, the CDR3 is TGTGCCAGCAGTGTGCTCCCGACAGGGACCTCTGGAAACACCATATATTTT. Its translation is CASSVLPTGTSGNTIYF.

The chain is built from TRBV19 and TRBJ2-3; 11 bases are a match to TRBD1. The CDR3 contains 13 residues. Losses at the gene ends were 7 bases for V and 4 bases for J; bases not matched to a gene: 1. In germline, CDR1 is LNHDA, CDR2 SQIVND (reference sequence). The CDR3 protein is CASKDRGPDTQYF. As DNA, the CDR3 is TGTGCCAGTAAGGACAGGGGGCCAGATACGCAGTATTTT.

The CDR3 DNA follows: TGTGCCAGCACCGGGGAGGGAAACACCGGGGAGCTGTTTTTT. Translated, it gives CASTGEGNTGELFF. The rearrangement joins TRBV9 to TRBJ2-2, with 7 bases identical to TRBD2. V dropped 6 bases and J dropped 2; count of bases not matched to a gene: 4. The germline V gene encodes CDR1 SGDLS and CDR2 YYNGEE. The CDR3 length is 14 residues.

This chain connects TRBV27 to TRBJ1-1; 7 bases align to TRBD1. The CDR3 has 15 residues. V shed 7 bases, J shed 1 base, and the junction held 9 bases outside the gene matches. Germline V lookup: CDR1 MNHEY, CDR2 SMNVEV (reference sequence). The CDR3 bases are TGTGCCAGCACCAACCTACAGGGGACGAACACTGAAGCTTTCTTT. Protein product: CASTNLQGTNTEAFF.

The chain couples TRBV5-6 to TRBJ2-1; TRBD1 aligns across 11 bases. The V segment lost 4 bases and the J segment 3 bases; nucleotides outside the gene matches: 3. This CDR3 region has 15 residues. The germline V gene has CDR1 SGHDT and CDR2 YYEEEE. This CDR3 reads CASSPDRGRYNEQFF. In DNA, the CDR3 is TGTGCCAGCAGCCCGGACAGGGGGCGCTACAATGAGCAGTTCTTC.

Comments on this clone: Mismatch with germline at one junction end may stem from a read error. The V call is TRBV19, the J call TRBJ2-1; TRBD2 might be the D (6 bases). Per the germline V gene, CDR1 is LNHDA and CDR2 is SQIVND (reference sequence). The CDR3 totals 15 residues. The CDR3 region is CPSSILAGSYNEQFF. The CDR3 nucleotides read TGTCCCAGTAGTATTCTCGCGGGGTCCTACAATGAGCAGTTCTTC.

The V and J genes are TRBV7-9 and TRBJ2-2; D is uncertain. V was cut by 1 base and J by 6 bases, with 12 bases left in between. Germline assignment: CDR1 SEHNR and CDR2 FQNEAQ (reference sequence). The CDR3 is made up of 15 amino acids. The CDR3 sequence is CASSLDTRFAGELFF. In nucleotides, the CDR3 is TGTGCCAGCAGCTTAGACACGAGGTTCGCCGGGGAGCTGTTTTTT.

J is TRBJ2-5 and V is TRBV5-1; 10 bases align to TRBD1. Germline V gives CDR1 SGHRS, CDR2 YFSETQ. The V and J ends lost 0 bases and 3 bases, in that order; junction bases with no gene match: 2. CDR3 length equals 15 residues. The CDR3, as DNA: TGCGCCAGCAGCTTGGTCGGGACAGGGGAAGAGACCCAGTACTTC. Translating gives CASSLVGTGEETQYF.

This sequence joins TRBV27 and TRBJ2-4; 7 positions match TRBD2. V lost 5 bases and J lost 0; bases outside the gene matches: 22. There are 21 residues in the CDR3. Germline CDR1 and CDR2: MNHEY and SMNVEV (reference sequence). The CDR3 is CASSALKQRGGPSVAKNIQYF. The CDR3, as DNA: TGTGCCAGCAGTGCCCTCAAGCAGCGGGGAGGGCCTTCGGTAGCCAAAAACATTCAGTACTTC.

The chain joins TRBV7-2 to TRBJ1-5; D not resolved. CDR3 length: 13 amino acids. Germline values: CDR1 SGHTA, CDR2 FQGNSA. V lost 5 bases to trimming and J lost 6 bases, with 11 bases between them. DNA for the CDR3: TGTGCCAGCAGCCCTCGGGTAGGTCAGCCCCAGCATTTT. The encoded protein is CASSPRVGQPQHF.

Notes on this clone: One end of the junction varies from germline; a read error may be responsible. The chain joins TRBV27 to TRBJ1-2; TRBD1 matches at 9 bases. Germline V lookup: CDR1 MNHEY, CDR2 SMNVEV (reference sequence). This CDR3 has 13 amino acids. Here the CDR3 reads CASGLWTGVGYTF. The CDR3 nucleotides read TGTGCCAGCGGTTTATGGACAGGGGTTGGCTACACCTTC.

The chain joins TRBV19 to TRBJ2-7; TRBD1 might be the D (6 bases). V was cut by 5 bases and J by 0 bases, with 11 bases left in between. The germline V gene has CDR1 LNHDA and CDR2 SQIVND (reference sequence). The CDR3 spans 14 residues. The CDR3 region has the DNA TGTGCCAGTAGTTTCACACAGGGCTCCTACGAGCAGTACTTC. This translates into CASSFTQGSYEQYF.

J is TRBJ2-1 and V is TRBV9; 7 nucleotides line up with TRBD1. V lost 3 bases, J lost 8 bases, and 17 bases stayed unmatched. Looked up from germline, CDR1 is SGDLS and CDR2 is YYNGEE. This CDR3 is 17 amino acids long. DNA of the CDR3: TGTGCCAGCAGCGGTGGGCCCTTCGACAGGGCAGTCGATGAGCAGTTCTTC. It translates to CASSGGPFDRAVDEQFF.

The rearrangement uses TRBV9 and TRBJ2-7; 8 bases map to TRBD2. Trimming removed 5 bases from V and 3 bases from J; junction bases left unmatched: 7. Germline CDR1 SGDLS, CDR2 YYNGEE. This CDR3 contains 14 residues. The CDR3 here is CASSDSGNDYEQYF. CDR3 DNA sequence: TGTGCCAGCAGTGATAGCGGGAATGACTACGAGCAGTACTTC.

Turning to this clone: The junction differs from germline at one of its ends, possibly a read error. The V gene is TRBV7-9, the J gene TRBJ2-1, with D maybe TRBD1 (6 bases). The CDR3 runs 18 residues. Germline CDR1 is SEHNR and CDR2 is FQNEAQ (reference sequence). DNA for the CDR3: TGTTCCAGCAGCTTACGATTAGGGGGAAGGGAGTCCTACAATGAGCAGTTCTTC. Protein sequence: CSSSLRLGGRESYNEQFF.

The rearrangement links TRBV7-2 to TRBJ2-3; tentatively, D is TRBD1 (5 bases). This CDR3 contains 15 residues. CDR1 and CDR2 from the germline V gene are SGHTA and FQGNSA. V was clipped by 1 base and J by 5 bases, with 13 bases between them. CDR3 nucleotides: TGTGCCAGCAGCTTAGAGGTGGGGCTGGGAGATACGCAGTATTTT. Translation: CASSLEVGLGDTQYF.

This clone was counted between two and nine times. The chain joins TRBV9 to TRBJ2-1, with 8 bases matching TRBD2. The V gene's germline CDR1 is SGDLS and CDR2 YYNGEE. With V trimmed by 3 bases and J by 7 bases, 12 bases remained unmatched. This CDR3 comprises 16 residues. The DNA of the CDR3 is TGTGCCAGCAGCGAATTAGGACTAGCCGGTGGGAATGAGCAGTTCTTC. It codes for CASSELGLAGGNEQFF.

The chain links TRBV7-9 to TRBJ2-1; TRBD2 matches 7 bases. Germline V gene data show CDR1 as SEHNR and CDR2 as FQNEAQ (reference sequence). Trimming cost V 2 bases and J 2 bases; bases outside gene matches: 9. This CDR3 spans 17 amino acids. CDR3 DNA: TGTGCCAGCAGCTTACAATATGCGGGAGAACCCTACAATGAGCAGTTCTTC. Translated: CASSLQYAGEPYNEQFF.

This chain links TRBV19 with TRBJ2-1, with TRBD2 identical over 8 bases. Germline CDR1 LNHDA, CDR2 SQIVND (reference sequence). V trimming: 7 bases; J trimming: 0 bases; junction bases outside the gene matches: 11. This CDR3 is 17 amino acids long. In nucleotides, the CDR3 is TGTGCCAGTAAGGTTCTAGCGGGTTCGGGCTCCTACAATGAGCAGTTCTTC. Translating gives CASKVLAGSGSYNEQFF.

The rearrangement joins TRBV30 to TRBJ2-1; 11 positions agree with TRBD2. With 1 base clipped from V and 1 base from J, the junction kept 6 bases outside the gene matches. Germline lookup yields CDR1 GTSNPN and CDR2 SVGIG (reference sequence). The CDR3 is made up of 17 amino acids. CDR3 in DNA: TGTGCCTGGAGTGCGCGGACTAGCGGGCTTTCCTACAATGAGCAGTTCTTC. It codes for CAWSARTSGLSYNEQFF.

This chain connects TRBV9 to TRBJ2-3; D gene ambiguous. The CDR3 has 16 residues. Trimming pared 0 bases from V and 0 bases from J, leaving 11 bases between. CDR1 SGDLS and CDR2 YYNGEE come from the germline V gene. The CDR3 bases are TGTGCCAGCAGCGTAGGTGCGCTGGTAAGCACAGATACGCAGTATTTT. Its translation is CASSVGALVSTDTQYF. Based on the CDR3 plus reference TRBV9 and TRBJ2-3, the full variable domain is DSGVTQTPKHLITATGQRVTLRCSPRSGDLSVYWYQQSLDQGLQFLIQYYNGEERAKGNILERFSAQQFPDLHSELNLSSLELGDSALYFCASSVGALVSTDTQYFGPGTRLTVL.

The V call is TRBV19, the J call TRBJ2-3; D is undetermined. The V and J ends lost 5 bases and 2 bases respectively, with 14 bases between them. CDR3 length: 15 residues. Looked up from germline, CDR1 is LNHDA and CDR2 is SQIVND (reference sequence). The CDR3 sequence: CASSVAGSNTDTQYF. In DNA, the CDR3 is TGTGCCAGTAGTGTTGCAGGCTCCAACACAGATACGCAGTATTTT.

The chain employs TRBV11-2 and TRBJ1-2; D is unclear. Trimming took 2 bases from V and 4 from J, leaving 14 bases between them. This CDR3 is 15 amino acids long. CDR1 is SGHAT and CDR2 is FQNNGV in the germline V gene. CDR3 protein: CASSLNPTESYGYTF. DNA for the CDR3: TGTGCCAGCAGCTTAAACCCTACGGAGTCCTATGGCTACACCTTC.

This clone was counted once. The V call is TRBV6-4, the J call TRBJ2-7; 11 bases map to TRBD2. The germline CDR1 and CDR2 sequences are MRHNA and SNTAGT. CDR3 size: 17 residues. Trimming took 4 bases from V and 2 from J; bases not matched to a gene: 10. CDR3 sequence: CASSAPTSGRNAYEQYF. For the CDR3, the DNA is TGTGCCAGCAGTGCGCCCACTAGCGGGAGAAATGCCTACGAGCAGTACTTC.

This clone was seen a handful of times. The V and J genes are TRBV27 and TRBJ2-7; the match to TRBD2 covers 8 bases. Germline V lookup: CDR1 MNHEY, CDR2 SMNVEV (reference sequence). The CDR3 has 15 residues. Losses at the gene ends were 3 bases for V and 1 base for J; bases not matched to a gene: 5. The CDR3 nucleotides are TGTGCCAGCAGTTTGACTACTAGCGGATCCTACGAGCAGTACTTC. Encoded protein: CASSLTTSGSYEQYF.

The chain joins TRBV7-9 to TRBJ2-3; maybe TRBD2 (6 bases). There are 14 residues in the CDR3. With 2 bases removed from V and 4 bases from J, the gap between germline ends came to 10 bases. Germline-derived CDR1 and CDR2 are SEHNR and FQNEAQ (reference sequence). The DNA for the CDR3 is TGTGCCAGCAGCTTAACGGGAGTGGCAGATACGCAGTATTTT. Its translation: CASSLTGVADTQYF.

This clone was found a few times. V is TRBV21-1 and J is TRBJ2-1; the D call of TRBD2 is as the table states it, not checked on the DNA. TRBV21-1 is flagged as a pseudogene. CDR3 length: 16 amino acids. The CDR3: CASSKAEMVCFDEQFF. In nucleotides, the CDR3 is TGTGCCAGCAGCAAGGCGGAGATGGTTTGTTTCGATGAGCAGTTCTTC.

This clone was seen a handful of times. The genes are TRBV6-1 and TRBJ1-2; D remains ambiguous. This CDR3 comprises 11 residues. CDR1 and CDR2 (germline): MNHNS, SASEGT. V was trimmed by 8 bases and J by 14 bases, leaving 18 bases between them. CDR3 sequence (DNA): TGTGCCAGCCAGAACCAGACTAGGACGACCTTC. Translation gives CASQNQTRTTF.